Listed below are T cell receptor beta chains from one sample, sequenced in a study of T cell changes during pregnancy in multiple sclerosis. TCRdb keeps only in-frame clones here, not all; method: immunoSEQ multiplex PCR. This table has under 70,000 clones, roughly 91% appearing once. The sequencing here drew on peripheral blood, taken in the second trimester of pregnancy. The origin of the receptors is a female donor with multiple sclerosis, enrolled in a pregnancy study. Each CDR3 is given with its conserved first and last residue. A D gene is named only where the DNA matches it firmly. Part of the rows lack a size; the others show once, few, many or a class for expanded clones.

V gene,J gene,D gene,clone size,CDR3 DNA,CDR3 protein
TRBV7-3,TRBJ2-7,TRBD2,NA,TGTGCCAGCAGCCGGTCGGGAGGGATGGCCTACGAGCAGTACTTC,CASSRSGGMAYEQYF
TRBV4-1,TRBJ2-1,TRBD2,NA,TGCGCCAGCAGGATCGGGACTACCGTATCCAATGAGCAGTTCTTC,CASRIGTTVSNEQFF
TRBV5-4,TRBJ1-1,NA,few,TGTGCCAGCAGTAGGCAGGGTGGGGCTCTCAACACTGAAGCTTTCTTT,CASSRQGGALNTEAFF
TRBV30,TRBJ2-7,NA,NA,TGTGCCTGGAGTTTGTGGCAGGGCAGGGACTACGAGCAGTACTTC,CAWSLWQGRDYEQYF
TRBV7-9,TRBJ1-2,NA,NA,TGTGCCAGCAGCTTAGCGGGAGGGCTAGCTAACTATGGCTACACCTTC,CASSLAGGLANYGYTF
TRBV28,TRBJ1-2,TRBD1,NA,TGTGCCAGCAGGCGGACAGGGGAGGACTATGGCTACACCTTC,CASRRTGEDYGYTF
TRBV15,TRBJ1-2,NA,NA,TGTGCCACCGAAGTTGAACAGGACCCGGATATATATGGCTACACCTTC,CATEVEQDPDIYGYTF
TRBV7-3,TRBJ2-2,NA,NA,TGTGCCAGCAGCTTACTAGCTCGCGGGACCGGGGAGCTGTTTTTT,CASSLLARGTGELFF
TRBV5-6,TRBJ2-7,NA,NA,TGTGCCAGCAGCTTTTCGGGCTACGAGCAGTACTTC,CASSFSGYEQYF
TRBV5-1,TRBJ1-1,NA,NA,TGCGCCAGCAGCCACGACAGGAACACTGAAGCTTTCTTT,CASSHDRNTEAFF
TRBV5-4,TRBJ1-1,TRBD1,NA,TGTGCCAGCAGCCGGGGACAGATGAACACTGAAGCTTTCTTT,CASSRGQMNTEAFF
TRBV28,TRBJ1-6,TRBD1,medium-sized,TGTGCCAGCAGTCCACCCGACAGGGCTAGCTCACCCCTCCACTTT,CASSPPDRASSPLHF
TRBV19,TRBJ2-5,TRBD2,NA,TGTGCCAGTAGTGGGGGACTAGCGGGGGACCAAGAGACCCAGTACTTC,CASSGGLAGDQETQYF
TRBV7-9,TRBJ1-1,NA,NA,TGTGCCAGCAGCTTAGAAACAGGCGTAACTGAAGCTTTCTTT,CASSLETGVTEAFF
TRBV7-3,TRBJ2-7,TRBD2,NA,TGTGCCAGCAGCTTAGGGGGACTAGCGGGGGAAGAGCAGTACTTC,CASSLGGLAGEEQYF
TRBV11-3,TRBJ1-3,NA,NA,TGTGCCAGCAGCTTAGGCGACTCTGGAAACACCATATATTTT,CASSLGDSGNTIYF
TRBV15,TRBJ1-2,TRBD1,once,TGTGCCACCAGCAGAGCCGGGACAGAAGGCGTAACCTATGGCTACACCTTC,CATSRAGTEGVTYGYTF
TRBV6-4,TRBJ2-1,TRBD2,NA,TGTGCCAGCAGTGGACTAGCGGGGGGGCCTGGTGAGCAGTTCTTC,CASSGLAGGPGEQFF
TRBV5-1,TRBJ1-5,TRBD1,once,TGCGCCAGCAGCTTGGGTATAGGCCAGGGGGTGGATCAGCCCCAGCATTTT,CASSLGIGQGVDQPQHF
TRBV11-3,TRBJ1-6,TRBD1,NA,TGTGCCAGCAGCCCCAAGGACAGGACTCCAAATTCACCCCTCCACTTT,CASSPKDRTPNSPLHF
TRBV7-2,TRBJ1-1,TRBD1,NA,TGTGCCAGCAGCTTAGCCGGGACAGAGAGCACTGAAGCTTTCTTT,CASSLAGTESTEAFF
TRBV5-6,TRBJ2-7,NA,NA,TGTGCCAGCAGCTTGTTTCAGGGCCACGAGCAGTACTTC,CASSLFQGHEQYF
TRBV2,TRBJ1-2,TRBD1,NA,TGTGCCAGCAGGAAAGACAGGGCGGAACTCTATGGCTACACCTTC,CASRKDRAELYGYTF
TRBV29-1,TRBJ1-1,NA,few,TGCAGCGCCTCGGAGGGCACGAACACTGAAGCTTTCTTT,CSASEGTNTEAFF
TRBV29-1,TRBJ1-2,NA,NA,TGCAGCGCGTCAACCGGGACTAACTATGGCTACACCTTC,CSASTGTNYGYTF
TRBV7-9,TRBJ1-4,NA,NA,TGTGCCAGCAGCCCACTTTTTGTCTCCCAGGGAACTAATGAAAAACTGTTTTTT,CASSPLFVSQGTNEKLFF
TRBV28,TRBJ1-2,NA,NA,TGTGCCAGCAGTTTTAGATCCCTGAACTATGGCTACACCTTC,CASSFRSLNYGYTF
TRBV7-2,TRBJ1-1,NA,NA,TGTGCCAGCAGCTTCCAGACTTGGAGCACTGAAGCTTTCTTT,CASSFQTWSTEAFF
TRBV6-6,TRBJ1-2,NA,once,TGTGCCAGCAGTTACTCGTTTCGGGGAACCTATGGCTACACCTTC,CASSYSFRGTYGYTF
TRBV6-1,TRBJ2-1,TRBD1,NA,TGTGCCAGCAGTAAACAGGGGTGGGAGCAGTTCTTC,CASSKQGWEQFF
TRBV30,TRBJ2-1,NA,NA,TGTGCCTGGAGTGCCAGCGAGAAGATTTACAATGAGCAGTTCTTC,CAWSASEKIYNEQFF
TRBV7-2,TRBJ2-5,TRBD1,NA,TGTGCCAGCAGCTACCGGACAGGAATTCAAGAGACCCAGTACTTC,CASSYRTGIQETQYF
TRBV27,TRBJ1-2,TRBD1,NA,TGTGCCAGCAGTCCGACGCCGGGACAGGGTCATGGCTACACCTTC,CASSPTPGQGHGYTF
TRBV19,TRBJ2-1,TRBD2,NA,TGTGCCAGTAGTTCCCCACGGGGGGGCTCGAATGAGCAGTTCTTC,CASSSPRGGSNEQFF
TRBV7-9,TRBJ1-2,TRBD1,NA,TGTGCCAGCAGCTGGACAGGCGACTATGGCTACACCTTC,CASSWTGDYGYTF